This T cell receptor (beta chain) was recovered during a study of cytomegalovirus exposure and HLA in healthy donors. Overall study: Among 350 to 500 genotyped donors, roughly 81% fell in the Caucasian-associated ancestry cluster.

Points on this clone: What it binds is unknown.

The CDR3 sequence is 14 residues long. V was trimmed by 1 base and J by 4 bases, leaving 10 bases between them. Germline CDR1 is LNHNV and CDR2 is YYDKDF (reference sequence). The PCR ran on 60 Vbeta and 13 Jbeta primers. Method: immunoSEQ multiplex PCR; TCRdb's copy keeps in-frame clones and lacks some. The table lists 100,000 to 150,000 clones, approximately 82% of them singletons, with about 2.9% in the top ten. General study findings and limits: About 150 TCR beta chains were listed as cytomegalovirus-associated. A later analysis showed that HLA-associated TCR beta chains had undergone more clonal expansion than equally common others.

The gene calls are TRBV15 and TRBJ1-2; D not certain. The sequence derives from a boy aged 2 to 9 in good health and CMV-seronegative. The sample was PBMCs. CDR3 region: CATSRVDSSYGYTF. The CDR3 nucleotides are TGTGCCACCAGCAGAGTAGATAGCTCCTATGGCTACACCTTC.